The sequence of this TCR beta chain was determined in a study of a mutant IDH1 vaccine in newly diagnosed glioma. The table came from immunoSEQ multiplex PCR; TCRdb's copy has only in-frame clones and leaves some out. The data show approximately 67,000 clones, with approximately 87% seen just once and about 14% held by the top ten. V lost 0 bases, J lost 3 bases, and 8 bases lay in between. Germline values: CDR1 MNHEY, CDR2 SVGAGI. This CDR3 region has 14 residues. Specified time point: week 23, last vaccination. Vaccinated patients received 300 ug of mutant IDH1 20-mer peptide per dose, with topical imiquimod. As for this clone: Its specificity is not known.

The V and J genes are TRBV6-5 and TRBJ1-1; D is ambiguous. Sequencing used PBMCs, obtained from a glioma patient whose treatment included an IDH1 peptide vaccine. The receptor was derived from a man younger than 35 with glioma. The CDR3 reads CASSYSGPYTEAFF. CDR3 DNA: TGTGCCAGCAGTTACTCGGGCCCCTACACTGAAGCTTTCTTT.